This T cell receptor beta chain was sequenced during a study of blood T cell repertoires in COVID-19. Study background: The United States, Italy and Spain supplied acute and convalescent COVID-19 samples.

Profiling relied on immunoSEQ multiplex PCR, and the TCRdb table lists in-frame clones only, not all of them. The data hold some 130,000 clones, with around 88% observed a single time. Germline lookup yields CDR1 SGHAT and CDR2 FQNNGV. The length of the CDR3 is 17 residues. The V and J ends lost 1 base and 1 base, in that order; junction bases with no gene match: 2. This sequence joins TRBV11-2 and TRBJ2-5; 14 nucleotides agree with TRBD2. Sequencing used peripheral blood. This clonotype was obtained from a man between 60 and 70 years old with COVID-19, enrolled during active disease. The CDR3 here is CASSLGTSGGPQETQYF. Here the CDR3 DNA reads TGTGCCAGCAGCTTAGGGACTAGCGGGGGGCCCCAAGAGACCCAGTACTTC.